This TCR beta chain was found in a study of cytomegalovirus exposure and HLA in healthy donors. The CDR3 extends over 20 amino acids. Trimming took 5 bases from V and 0 from J; bases not matched to a gene: 19. In germline, CDR1 is SGHRS, CDR2 YFSETQ. The PCR employed 60 Vbeta primers together with 13 Jbeta primers. The protocol was immunoSEQ multiplex PCR, while the TCRdb copy is restricted to in-frame clones and leaves out a portion. The profile shows 140,000 or so clones, approximately 80% of them singletons. The sequenced sample consisted of PBMCs. The chain has TRBV5-1 and TRBJ2-3, with 9 bases matching TRBD2. The receptor was isolated from a woman under 30 in good health and CMV-seropositive. CDR3 DNA: TGCGCCAGCAGTTCCGCCAGACTAGCGGACCTACTTACTAGCACAGATACGCAGTATTTT. This sequence encodes CASSSARLADLLTSTDTQYF.